A single sample gave rise to the 30 T cell receptor beta chains below, sequenced in a study of blood T cell repertoires in COVID-19. Sequenced by immunoSEQ multiplex PCR; TCRdb stores in-frame clones only, minus some. The sample includes about 160,000 clones, around 89% of them seen just once. The sample was PBMCs or T cells enriched from blood (not recorded which). These receptor sequences come from a woman aged 50 to 60 who had recovered from COVID-19.

The count of this clone is one. This rearrangement joins TRBV11-3 to TRBJ2-2, with D possibly TRBD2 on 6 matching bases. This CDR3 contains 13 residues. Between the trimmed V and J ends, which lost 8 bases and 5 bases, there was a span of 12 bases. Germline-derived CDR1 and CDR2 are SGHNT and YENEEA. The CDR3, as DNA: TGTGCCAGCGGGACTGGACCAACCGGGGAGCTGTTTTTT. It translates to CASGTGPTGELFF.

The chain is built from TRBV2 and TRBJ1-3; D gene unclear. V was cut by 2 bases and J by 4 bases, with 12 bases left in between. The germline V gene encodes CDR1 SNHLY and CDR2 FYNNEI. The CDR3 has 15 residues. CDR3 DNA sequence: TGTGCCAGCAGTGAACAGACTCTAAGGGGAAACACCATATATTTT. Translated: CASSEQTLRGNTIYF.

The chain carries TRBV19 and TRBJ1-1; no definite D call. The CDR3 length is 18 residues. V was trimmed by 6 bases and J by 0 bases, leaving 23 bases between them. From germline, CDR1 is LNHDA and CDR2 SQIVND (reference sequence). For the CDR3, the DNA is TGTGCCAGTAGCCCAACCCGGATGGAGGGAGGGATGAACACTGAAGCTTTCTTT. Encoded protein: CASSPTRMEGGMNTEAFF. Full variable domain (missing parts from reference TRBV19 and TRBJ1-1): DGGITQSPKYLFRKEGQNVTLSCEQNLNHDAMYWYRQDPGQGLRLIYYSQIVNDFQKGDIAEGYSVSREKKESFPLTVTSAQKNPTAFYLCASSPTRMEGGMNTEAFFGQGTRLTVV.

The chain carries TRBV2 and TRBJ1-2, with unresolved D. Looked up from germline, CDR1 is SNHLY and CDR2 is FYNNEI. This CDR3 spans 12 amino acids. V was trimmed by 4 bases and J by 7 bases, leaving 10 bases between them. CDR3 sequence reads: CASSGPISGYTF. CDR3 DNA: TGTGCCAGCAGTGGCCCTATTTCTGGCTACACCTTC.

This clone is a singleton in its sample. V is TRBV5-4 and J is TRBJ1-2, with 7 bases aligning to TRBD1. Unmatched junction bases numbered 8, after V lost 5 bases and J lost 4 bases. The CDR3 has 14 residues. Germline CDR1 and CDR2: SGHNT and YYREEE (reference sequence). The CDR3 reads CASSRVGQAYGYTF. The CDR3 region has the DNA TGTGCCAGCAGTCGGGTCGGACAGGCCTATGGCTACACCTTC.

This clone was seen once. The J gene is TRBJ1-5, the V gene TRBV7-2; weak D call: TRBD1 (5 bases). The CDR3 is made up of 15 amino acids. V was cut by 2 bases and J by 5 bases, with 13 bases left in between. Germline V CDR1 and CDR2: SGHTA, FQGNSA. DNA of the CDR3: TGTGCCAGCAGCTTACACGCAAGGGGCGATCAGCCCCAGCATTTT. Its protein is CASSLHARGDQPQHF.

This chain connects TRBV25-1 to TRBJ2-5; D unresolved. The CDR3 spans 13 residues. Germline CDR1 MGHDK, CDR2 SYGVNS. V was cut by 2 bases and J by 5 bases, with 9 bases left in between. CDR3 DNA: TGTGCCAGCAGTGAAGCGGTGTTGGAGACCCAGTACTTC. Protein: CASSEAVLETQYF.

The CDR3 DNA follows: TGTGCCAGCAGCCTCTATTCCCCCTACGAGCAGTACTTC. Translating it yields CASSLYSPYEQYF. The chain couples TRBV12-3 or TRBV12-4 to TRBJ2-7, with no clear D. The V and J ends lost 6 bases and 2 bases respectively, with 11 bases between them. CDR3 length: 13 amino acids.

The CDR3 coding sequence is TGTGCCAGCAGGACAGACCCCGGACCTACTGAAGCTTTCTTT. It specifies CASRTDPGPTEAFF. The gene calls are TRBV2 and TRBJ1-1, with a weak D call TRBD1 (5 bases). The germline V gene encodes CDR1 SNHLY and CDR2 FYNNEI. The CDR3 sequence is 14 residues long. The ends were cut back, 6 bases at V and 5 bases at J, with 16 bases in the middle.

The chain carries TRBV5-1 and TRBJ2-3; D is unresolved. Trimming cost V 7 bases and J 0 bases, with 12 bases left between them. The V gene's germline CDR1 is SGHRS and CDR2 YFSETQ. This CDR3 has 14 residues. The CDR3 spells CASVLAPSTDTQYF. The CDR3 DNA reads as TGCGCCAGCGTCTTAGCTCCTAGCACAGATACGCAGTATTTT.

The gene calls are TRBV7-2 and TRBJ2-3; 10 bases line up with TRBD2. This CDR3 is built from 16 residues. In germline, CDR1 is SGHTA, CDR2 FQGNSA. The V segment lost 3 bases and the J segment 2 bases; nucleotides outside the gene matches: 5. CDR3 in DNA: TGTGCCAGCAGCTTCAGGACTAGCGGATCCACAGATACGCAGTATTTT. Translating gives CASSFRTSGSTDTQYF.

This clone was found once. The chain links TRBV7-9 to TRBJ1-1; no definite D call. The CDR3 is made up of 15 amino acids. CDR1 is SEHNR, CDR2 FQNEAQ, per germline (reference sequence). V lost 5 bases and J lost 0, with 13 bases in between. The CDR3 here is CASSPPSVMNTEAFF. CDR3 coding DNA: TGTGCCAGCAGCCCGCCCAGCGTAATGAACACTGAAGCTTTCTTT.

V usage is TRBV4-2 and J usage is TRBJ2-7; 7 bases agree with TRBD1. Germline V gene data show CDR1 as LGHNA and CDR2 as YNFKEQ. This CDR3 is 18 amino acids long. The J segment lost 3 bases and the V segment lost 0 bases, leaving 14 bases of the junction unmatched. The CDR3 spells CASSQDRQGRTLFYEQYF. CDR3 nucleotide sequence: TGTGCCAGCAGCCAAGATCGACAGGGACGCACGTTGTTCTACGAGCAGTACTTC.

This clone was seen only once. V is TRBV5-1 and J is TRBJ2-7; 8 nucleotides match TRBD1. The CDR3 contains 14 residues. Germline-derived CDR1 and CDR2 are SGHRS and YFSETQ. After removal of 4 bases from V and 2 bases from J, the junction contained 5 bases not matched to a gene. The CDR3 loop is CASSPDRVTYEQYF. The DNA for the CDR3 is TGCGCCAGCAGCCCGGACAGGGTAACCTACGAGCAGTACTTC.

The chain is built from TRBV24-1 and TRBJ1-2; 10 nucleotides line up with TRBD1. The CDR3 contains 17 residues. CDR1 is KGHDR and CDR2 is SFDVKD in the germline V gene. The V segment lost 4 bases and the J segment 6 bases; nucleotides outside the gene matches: 13. The CDR3 loop reads CATSDPGRTGGKNGYTF. CDR3 nucleotides: TGTGCCACCAGTGACCCCGGACGGACAGGGGGTAAGAATGGCTACACCTTC.

In DNA form, the CDR3 reads TGTGCCAGCAGCTTAGCTGCGACAGGGGGTACTGAAGCTTTCTTT. Protein sequence: CASSLAATGGTEAFF. This chain links TRBV7-9 with TRBJ1-1; 9 bases match TRBD1. This CDR3 has 15 residues. Per germline, CDR1 SEHNR and CDR2 FQNEAQ (reference sequence). V was clipped by 0 bases and J by 5 bases; unmatched bases: 4.

The rearrangement links TRBV19 to TRBJ2-2; 8 nucleotides line up with TRBD2. The junction had 5 bases not matched to a gene; V was cut back by 3 bases and J by 5 bases. Germline CDR1 reads LNHDA; CDR2 reads SQIVND (reference sequence). The CDR3 runs 15 residues. The chain's CDR3 is CASSMTSVSTGELFF. The CDR3, as DNA: TGTGCCAGTAGTATGACTAGCGTCTCGACCGGGGAGCTGTTTTTT.

J is TRBJ1-1 and V is TRBV19; 10 nucleotides align to TRBD1. The CDR3 is made up of 16 amino acids. Germline V lookup: CDR1 LNHDA, CDR2 SQIVND (reference sequence). Germline trimming cut 4 bases from V and 4 bases from J; bases unmatched to any gene: 9. In nucleotides, the CDR3 is TGTGCCAGTAGTAACCGACAGGGGGCGAGGGGCACTGAAGCTTTCTTT. This sequence encodes CASSNRQGARGTEAFF.

The chain joins TRBV14 to TRBJ1-3; D is undetermined. With 9 bases removed from V and 4 bases from J, the gap between germline ends came to 16 bases. Germline V gene lookup returns CDR1 SGHDN and CDR2 FVKESK. This CDR3 spans 14 amino acids. The CDR3 region has the DNA TGTGCCAGTTCCGTCCTGGGCCCGGGAAACACCATATATTTT. Its protein is CASSVLGPGNTIYF.

The gene calls are TRBV2 and TRBJ2-3; TRBD2 agrees at 13 bases. V dropped 4 bases and J dropped 5; count of bases not matched to a gene: 9. The V gene's germline CDR1 is SNHLY and CDR2 FYNNEI. The CDR3 has 17 amino acids. CDR3 region: CASSGWTSGGQRDTQYF. CDR3 nucleotide sequence: TGTGCCAGCAGTGGATGGACTAGCGGGGGACAAAGAGATACGCAGTATTTT.

The chain employs TRBV5-1 and TRBJ1-4, with D unresolved. With 6 bases removed from V and 0 bases from J, the gap between germline ends came to 9 bases. The CDR3 has 14 amino acids. The V gene's germline CDR1 is SGHRS and CDR2 YFSETQ. CDR3 region: CASTTGATNEKLFF. CDR3 coding DNA: TGCGCCAGCACTACCGGTGCAACTAATGAAAAACTGTTTTTT. Variable domain in full (rest from reference TRBV5-1 and TRBJ1-4): KAGVTQTPRYLIKTRGQQVTLSCSPISGHRSVSWYQQTPGQGLQFLFEYFSETQRNKGNFPGRFSGRQFSNSRSEMNVSTLELGDSALYLCASTTGATNEKLFFGSGTQLSVL.

This chain joins TRBV6-5 and TRBJ2-7, with D possibly matching TRBD1 (6 bases). Deletions cut 2 bases from V and 6 bases from J, with 11 bases between. The CDR3 extends over 13 amino acids. Germline V gene sequence: CDR1 MNHEY, CDR2 SVGAGI. The CDR3, as DNA: TGTGCCAGCAGTTACCTACAGGGCTCCGAGCAGTACTTC. Its translation: CASSYLQGSEQYF.

The chain employs TRBV5-1 and TRBJ1-2; tentative D call: TRBD1 (6 bases). CDR3 length: 16 amino acids. CDR1 SGHRS and CDR2 YFSETQ come from the germline V gene. Trimming stripped 0 bases from V and 4 bases from J, with 16 bases between. This chain's CDR3 is CASSLGTEPMSYGYTF. The DNA for the CDR3 is TGCGCCAGCAGCTTGGGGACAGAGCCCATGAGCTATGGCTACACCTTC.

The chain has TRBV18 and TRBJ2-7; possible D gene TRBD1, 6 bases. Germline loops: CDR1 KGHSH, CDR2 LQKENI. CDR3 size: 14 residues. V shed 5 bases and J shed 0 bases, with 11 bases lying between them. This chain's CDR3 is CASSINRASYEQYF. In DNA form, the CDR3 reads TGTGCCAGCTCAATAAACAGGGCCTCCTACGAGCAGTACTTC.

This chain connects TRBV6-5 to TRBJ2-5; the D gene is possibly TRBD1 (6 bases). Looked up from germline, CDR1 is MNHEY and CDR2 is SVGAGI. This CDR3 has 16 residues. Trimming removed 2 bases from V and 4 bases from J, with 17 bases in between. This CDR3 reads CASSYGGRGRRETQYF. CDR3 nucleotides: TGTGCCAGCAGTTACGGGGGCAGGGGCCGGAGAGAGACCCAGTACTTC.

This clone came up once. This chain links TRBV27 with TRBJ1-1, with a weak D call TRBD1 (5 bases). This CDR3 has 12 residues. CDR1 is MNHEY and CDR2 is SMNVEV in the germline V gene (reference sequence). Trimming left V 7 bases short and J 1 base short, with 7 bases between. Here the CDR3 DNA reads TGTGCCAGCACCGGGGGGAACACTGAAGCTTTCTTT. Its translation: CASTGGNTEAFF.

This rearrangement joins TRBV4-2 to TRBJ2-7; D gene unclear. The CDR3 contains 15 residues. Germline assignment: CDR1 LGHNA and CDR2 YNFKEQ. V dropped 2 bases and J dropped 4 bases, with 15 bases sitting between them. The CDR3 sequence: CASSQSSAGPYEQYF. CDR3 coding DNA: TGTGCCAGCAGCCAATCGTCGGCAGGCCCATACGAGCAGTACTTC.

The chain carries TRBV6-1 and TRBJ2-1; 9 bases fit TRBD1. Germline lookup yields CDR1 MNHNS and CDR2 SASEGT. The CDR3 covers 15 residues. V lost 2 bases and J lost 7; bases outside the gene matches: 6. CDR3 DNA sequence: TGTGCCAGCAGTGAATGGGACAGGGCAACAAATGAGCAGTTCTTC. Amino acids: CASSEWDRATNEQFF.

The chain links TRBV6-6 to TRBJ1-1; D gene uncertain. Trimming took off 6 bases at V and 1 base at J, with 9 bases between the two ends. The CDR3 sequence is 13 residues long. Germline CDR1 MNHNY, CDR2 SVGAGI (reference sequence). CDR3 DNA sequence: TGTGCCAGCAGCCAACGGGGGAACACTGAAGCTTTCTTT. Encoded protein: CASSQRGNTEAFF.

CDR3 residues: CASSLGVRGWTEAFF. CDR3 nucleotides: TGTGCCAGCAGCTTAGGAGTCAGGGGATGGACTGAAGCTTTCTTT. The V and J genes are TRBV7-2 and TRBJ1-1, with D possibly being TRBD1 (6 bases). The ends were cut back, 1 base at V and 5 bases at J, with 14 bases in the middle. This CDR3 is 15 amino acids long. Per germline, CDR1 SGHTA and CDR2 FQGNSA.